This entry concerns a single T cell receptor beta chain. Germline values: CDR1 LNHNV, CDR2 YYDKDF (reference sequence). The CDR3 is made up of 15 amino acids. V dropped 0 bases and J dropped 4 bases, with 10 bases sitting between them. This sample was taken from a study of control samples from healthy donors and cancer patients. Generated by immunoSEQ multiplex PCR, the TCRdb table keeps only in-frame clones and is missing some. Among about 110,000 clones, more than 75% were seen once, and the ten largest hold roughly 4%. The chain is built from TRBV15 and TRBJ1-5; D is possibly TRBD1 (6 bases). This clonotype was obtained from a woman aged 60-70 years with lung cancer. Sequencing was done on a sample of PBMCs. CDR3 in DNA: TGTGCCACCAGCAGAGATCACACAGGGAATCAGCCCCAGCATTTT. As protein: CATSRDHTGNQPQHF.